Each of the 19 T cell receptor beta chains below was sequenced from the same sample in a study of CD8 T cells in Susac syndrome (dated by TCRdb to between 2017 and 2020). The library was prepared using the immunoSEQ multiplex PCR assay. RNA was extracted with the RNeasy kit and roughly 0.45 to 1 ug was reverse transcribed using random hexamers. The public sequencing data were trimmed at Q25 with fastp and processed into clonotypes with MiXCR by TCRdb, which kept only in-frame beta chains. Entries that share a CDR3 protein sequence are merged under the most common genes and DNA. Present in this sample are 180,000 or so distinct CDR3 sequences, about 95% of which were seen just once. 0.1% of the sample comes from the top ten. The specimen sequenced was CD4+ T cells from PBMCs. These receptors all come from a human donor in good health.

The V and J genes are TRBV11-1 and TRBJ1-1; D is undetermined. Trimming removed 3 bases from V and 1 base from J, with 12 bases in between. This CDR3 is built from 15 residues. Germline V gene sequence: CDR1 SGHAT, CDR2 FQDESV (reference sequence). CDR3 residues: CASSLEGVRNTEAFF. The CDR3 DNA reads TGTGCCAGCAGCTTGGAGGGCGTCCGGAACACTGAAGCTTTCTTT. The entire variable domain, with the rest obtained from reference TRBV11-1 and TRBJ1-1, is as follows: EAEVAQSPRYKITEKSQAVAFWCDPISGHATLYWYRQILGQGPELLVQFQDESVVDDSQLPKDRFSAERLKGVDSTLKIQPAELGDSAMYLCASSLEGVRNTEAFFGQGTRLTVV.

V is TRBV11-2 and J is TRBJ1-1; D is ambiguous. Germline assignment: CDR1 SGHAT and CDR2 FQNNGV. Deletions cut 5 bases from V and 1 base from J, with 14 bases between. CDR3 length: 15 amino acids. The CDR3 nucleotides are TGTGCCAGCAGCCCACATCAGTTCGAGAACACTGAAGCTTTCTTT. Its protein product is CASSPHQFENTEAFF.

The rearrangement joins TRBV7-8 to TRBJ2-5; 7 bases agree with TRBD2. Germline V gene data show CDR1 as SGHVS and CDR2 as FQNEAQ. The CDR3 is 17 amino acids. The V gene end was trimmed by 5 bases and the J gene end by 4 bases; junction bases not matched to a gene: 16. The CDR3 sequence is CASSPSRLAVTGETQYF. The CDR3, as DNA: TGTGCCAGCAGCCCGTCAAGACTAGCAGTCACGGGAGAGACCCAGTACTTC.

The chain couples TRBV12-3 or TRBV12-4 to TRBJ2-7; no firm D call. The CDR3 has 12 amino acids. Trimming took 6 bases from V and 4 from J, leaving 10 bases between them. The CDR3 reads CASSRGWYEQYF. The CDR3 DNA is TGTGCCAGCAGCCGAGGTTGGTACGAGCAGTACTTC.

J is TRBJ1-1 and V is TRBV5-1; no clear D. CDR3 size: 14 residues. With 4 bases removed from V and 1 base from J, the gap between germline ends came to 11 bases. Per germline, CDR1 SGHRS and CDR2 YFSETQ. CDR3 bases: TGCGCCAGCAGCGCCAAATCTGGGAACACTGAAGCTTTCTTT. It specifies CASSAKSGNTEAFF.

In its sample, this clonotype was seen once. This chain connects TRBV5-1 to TRBJ2-3; D remains ambiguous. The CDR3 is made up of 12 amino acids. Trimming left V 0 bases short and J 7 bases short, with 6 bases between. Per the germline V gene, CDR1 is SGHRS and CDR2 is YFSETQ. The CDR3 DNA is TGCGCCAGCAGCTTGGCGGAGAATACGCAGTATTTT. As protein: CASSLAENTQYF. Supplemented by reference TRBV5-1 and TRBJ2-3, the full variable domain reads KAGVTQTPRYLIKTRGQQVTLSCSPISGHRSVSWYQQTPGQGLQFLFEYFSETQRNKGNFPGRFSGRQFSNSRSEMNVSTLELGDSALYLCASSLAENTQYFGPGTRLTVL.

V gene TRBV5-1 combines with J gene TRBJ2-7; weak D call: TRBD1 (6 bases). Deletions cut 2 bases from V and 3 bases from J, with 15 bases between. The CDR3 totals 15 residues. The germline V gene has CDR1 SGHRS and CDR2 YFSETQ. CDR3 DNA sequence: TGCGCCAGCAGCTTTTACCCGGACAGCGACTACGAGCAGTACTTC. This gives the protein CASSFYPDSDYEQYF. The full variable domain, its missing parts supplied by reference TRBV5-1 and TRBJ2-7, is KAGVTQTPRYLIKTRGQQVTLSCSPISGHRSVSWYQQTPGQGLQFLFEYFSETQRNKGNFPGRFSGRQFSNSRSEMNVSTLELGDSALYLCASSFYPDSDYEQYFGPGTRLTVT.

This clonotype was recorded only once. The chain combines TRBV28 with TRBJ2-7; tentative D call: TRBD2 (6 bases). The germline gives CDR1 MDHEN, CDR2 SYDVKM. The CDR3 runs to 12 residues. Trimming removed 7 bases at V and 5 bases at J, with 12 bases between. The CDR3 here is CASTMTGDEQYF. The CDR3 region has the DNA TGTGCCAGCACCATGACGGGAGACGAGCAGTACTTC. The variable domain in full, with the rest retrieved from reference TRBV28 and TRBJ2-7, is DVKVTQSSRYLVKRTGEKVFLECVQDMDHENMFWYRQDPGLGLRLIYFSYDVKMKEKGDIPEGYSVSREKKERFSLILESASTNQTSMYLCASTMTGDEQYFGPGTRLTVT.

The chain couples TRBV28 to TRBJ2-7; D is undetermined. Trimming left V 6 bases short and J 3 bases short, with 15 bases between. The germline gives CDR1 MDHEN, CDR2 SYDVKM. The CDR3 consists of 14 residues. CDR3 residues: CASRVGHLVYEQYF. CDR3 DNA: TGTGCCAGCAGGGTCGGGCATCTGGTCTACGAGCAGTACTTC.

The rearrangement links TRBV29-1 to TRBJ2-3; 9 positions match TRBD2. From germline, CDR1 is SQVTM and CDR2 ANQGSEA. The length of the CDR3 is 17 residues. The V gene end was trimmed by 5 bases and the J gene end by 0 bases; junction bases not matched to a gene: 12. CDR3 residues: CSVRPTRLADSTDTQYF. For the CDR3, the DNA is TGCAGCGTTAGACCTACCCGACTAGCGGATAGCACAGATACGCAGTATTTT.

The gene calls are TRBV2 and TRBJ2-3; D is unclear. Germline lookup yields CDR1 SNHLY and CDR2 FYNNEI. The ends were cut back, 5 bases at V and 4 bases at J, with 10 bases in the middle. This CDR3 comprises 13 residues. The DNA of the CDR3 is TGTGCCAGCAGTCTGACACACTCAGATACGCAGTATTTT. It translates to CASSLTHSDTQYF.

This chain uses TRBV29-1 with TRBJ1-1; 7 bases map to TRBD1. V dropped 7 bases and J dropped 0; count of bases not matched to a gene: 2. The CDR3 loop spans 12 amino acids. Germline values: CDR1 SQVTM, CDR2 ANQGSEA. This chain's CDR3 is CSAGQMNTEAFF. DNA for the CDR3: TGCAGCGCGGGACAGATGAACACTGAAGCTTTCTTT.

The rearrangement joins TRBV30 to TRBJ1-5; D gene unclear. This CDR3 spans 14 amino acids. Trimming stripped 0 bases from V and 4 bases from J, with 10 bases between. Germline V gene data show CDR1 as GTSNPN and CDR2 as SVGIG (reference sequence). This chain's CDR3 is CAWSVRGENQPQHF. Written as DNA, the CDR3 is TGTGCCTGGAGTGTACGGGGTGAAAATCAGCCCCAGCATTTT.

The rearrangement links TRBV7-2 to TRBJ2-5; unclear D gene. The CDR3 length is 13 residues. Germline V gene data show CDR1 as SGHTA and CDR2 as FQGNSA. Trimming took 5 bases from V and 5 from J, leaving 12 bases between them. CDR3 amino acids: CASSPRPWETQYF. DNA for the CDR3: TGTGCCAGCAGCCCTCGCCCTTGGGAGACCCAGTACTTC. Filled out from reference TRBV7-2 and TRBJ2-5, the complete variable domain reads GAGVSQSPSNKVTEKGKDVELRCDPISGHTALYWYRQSLGQGLEFLIYFQGNSAPDKSGLPSDRFSAERTGGSVSTLTIQRTQQEDSAVYLCASSPRPWETQYFGPGTRLLVL.

The V and J genes are TRBV11-2 and TRBJ1-1, with D uncertain. CDR3 length equals 15 residues. The germline V gene encodes CDR1 SGHAT and CDR2 FQNNGV. Trimming pared 5 bases from V and 0 bases from J, leaving 13 bases between. DNA for the CDR3: TGTGCCAGCAGCCCCCGTGGACTTGTGAACACTGAAGCTTTCTTT. Residues: CASSPRGLVNTEAFF.

The chain uses TRBV2 and TRBJ2-1; D is perhaps TRBD1 or TRBD2 (5 bases each). The germline V gene has CDR1 SNHLY and CDR2 FYNNEI. Deletions cut 6 bases from V and 5 bases from J, with 20 bases between. This CDR3 contains 16 residues. The CDR3 loop is CASSPPGLGKNNEQFF. The DNA of the CDR3 is TGTGCCAGCAGCCCCCCGGGGCTCGGGAAAAACAATGAGCAGTTCTTC.

The rearrangement uses TRBV12-3 or TRBV12-4 and TRBJ2-7; TRBD1 might be the D (6 bases). The CDR3 length is 12 residues. Trimming took 7 bases from V and 3 from J, leaving 10 bases between them. The CDR3 sequence is CASTGTFYEQYF. CDR3 bases: TGTGCCAGCACCGGGACATTCTACGAGCAGTACTTC.

The gene calls are TRBV11-2 and TRBJ1-4; D ambiguous. Between the trimmed V and J ends, which lost 2 bases and 5 bases, there was a span of 6 bases. Looked up from germline, CDR1 is SGHAT and CDR2 is FQNNGV. This CDR3 has 13 amino acids. In DNA form, the CDR3 reads TGTGCCAGCAGCTTAAGCCGGAATGAAAAACTGTTTTTT. This translates into CASSLSRNEKLFF.

The J gene is TRBJ1-4, the V gene TRBV27; no firm D call. The CDR3 runs to 14 residues. Between the trimmed V and J ends, which lost 6 bases and 7 bases, there was a span of 15 bases. Germline V gene data show CDR1 as MNHEY and CDR2 as SMNVEV (reference sequence). In DNA, the CDR3 is TGTGCCAGCAGCCGGTCAGGCGCGAGTGAAAAACTGTTTTTT. It specifies CASSRSGASEKLFF.